This passage covers 21 T cell receptor beta chains from one sample sequenced in a study of identical twins. MiXCR, applied by TCRdb to the 5' RACE reads, yields one record per CDR3 protein. The sample includes approximately 590,000 distinct CDR3 sequences, nearly 10% of them seen just once. These same records also appear under a second study, on yellow fever vaccine responses in identical twins.

The specimen sequenced was PBMCs. Receptors were obtained from a woman aged 18-35 years in good health.

This clonotype was recorded at least ten times. The J gene is TRBJ2-1, the V gene TRBV5-4; D is unclear. Germline CDR1 and CDR2: SGHNT and YYREEE (reference sequence). This CDR3 comprises 16 residues. Trimming left V 4 bases short and J 2 bases short, with 16 bases between. The CDR3 DNA reads as TGTGCCAGCAGCCCAAATCTAGAGGCCACCTACAATGAGCAGTTCTTC. Translation gives CASSPNLEATYNEQFF.

The chain links TRBV5-1 to TRBJ2-1; D is perhaps TRBD1 or TRBD2 (6 bases each). CDR1 is SGHRS and CDR2 is YFSETQ in the germline V gene. V was pared by 2 bases and J by 5 bases, with 14 bases between. This CDR3 region has 15 residues. The CDR3 DNA reads as TGCGCCAGCAGCTTCAGAGGGGGAGGCAACAATGAGCAGTTCTTC. Translating it yields CASSFRGGGNNEQFF.

The chain has TRBV10-3 and TRBJ2-1, with 7 bases fitting TRBD1. Germline CDR1 is ENHRY and CDR2 is SYGVKD. The CDR3 sequence is 12 residues long. J gave up 9 bases and V 6 bases, and 5 bases lay outside the gene matches. The CDR3 coding sequence is TGTGCCATCAGAGAGGGGGCGACTGAGCAGTTCTTC. This codes for CAIREGATEQFF.

V gene TRBV6-5 combines with J gene TRBJ2-5; 11 bases map to TRBD1. J lost 2 bases, V lost 2 bases, and 1 base had no gene match. CDR3 length: 15 amino acids. The V gene's germline CDR1 is MNHEY and CDR2 SVGAGI. This CDR3 is CASSYGTGGQETQYF. DNA for the CDR3: TGTGCCAGCAGTTACGGGACAGGGGGACAAGAGACCCAGTACTTC.

The chain combines TRBV7-2 with TRBJ2-3; 9 bases line up with TRBD2. Germline CDR1 reads SGHTA; CDR2 reads FQGNSA. This CDR3 comprises 15 residues. V shed 6 bases and J 4 bases; nucleotides not matched to a gene: 8. This CDR3 reads CASSSRASGADTQYF. The CDR3 nucleotides read TGTGCCAGCAGTTCCAGGGCTAGCGGGGCAGATACGCAGTATTTT.

This clonotype was seen a handful of times. V gene TRBV4-1 combines with J gene TRBJ2-1; D ambiguous. The CDR3 runs to 14 residues. The germline V gene encodes CDR1 MGHRA and CDR2 YSYEKL. V dropped 0 bases and J dropped 8 bases, with 11 bases sitting between them. CDR3 amino acids: CASSQDYEVDEQFF. The CDR3, as DNA: TGCGCCAGCAGCCAAGACTACGAGGTGGATGAGCAGTTCTTC.

This clonotype was seen many times. The V and J genes are TRBV4-1 and TRBJ1-2; 7 nucleotides match TRBD1. CDR3 size: 16 residues. V trimming: 6 bases; J trimming: 0 bases; junction bases outside the gene matches: 10. Germline loops: CDR1 MGHRA, CDR2 YSYEKL. CDR3 protein: CASSPGQAVSNYGYTF. CDR3 sequence (DNA): TGCGCCAGCAGTCCAGGACAGGCAGTTTCTAACTATGGCTACACCTTC.

CDR3 loop: CATSSSGTYNNEQFF. The CDR3, as DNA: TGTGCCACCAGCAGTTCCGGGACTTATAACAATGAGCAGTTCTTC. The chain couples TRBV15 to TRBJ2-1; perhaps TRBD2 as D (6 bases). V shed 3 bases and J shed 5 bases, with 14 bases lying between them. CDR1 and CDR2 (germline): LNHNV, YYDKDF (reference sequence). There are 15 residues in the CDR3.

The gene calls are TRBV24-1 and TRBJ2-6; 7 bases are shared with TRBD2. The CDR3 extends over 18 amino acids. Germline CDR1 and CDR2: KGHDR and SFDVKD. V gave up 2 bases and J gave up 0 bases; unmatched junction bases: 6. CDR3 sequence (DNA): TGTGCCACCAGTGATTCAATCGGCGGGAGCTCTGGGGCCAACGTCCTGACTTTC. It yields the protein CATSDSIGGSSGANVLTF.

DNA for the CDR3: TGTGCCAGCAGCTTAGAAATGAGGGGGCTAGGAGAGACCCAGTACTTC. The encoded protein is CASSLEMRGLGETQYF. V and J are TRBV7-2 and TRBJ2-5; the match to TRBD1 covers 7 bases. Germline CDR1 reads SGHTA; CDR2 reads FQGNSA. The CDR3 consists of 16 residues. V gave up 1 base and J gave up 4 bases; unmatched junction bases: 9.

This clonotype was seen ten or more times. This chain joins TRBV6-1 and TRBJ2-6, with 7 bases fitting TRBD1. V dropped 6 bases and J dropped 2; count of bases not matched to a gene: 7. This CDR3 region has 16 residues. From germline, CDR1 is MNHNS and CDR2 SASEGT. The CDR3 loop reads CASSIRQGTGANVLTF. CDR3 nucleotide sequence: TGTGCCAGCAGCATCCGACAGGGAACTGGGGCCAACGTCCTGACTTTC.

This clonotype has a count of ten or more. The chain has TRBV7-8 and TRBJ2-1; D gene ambiguous. The CDR3 is 15 residues long. The V end lost 2 bases, the J end lost 5 bases, and 13 bases lay between the germline ends. CDR1 and CDR2 from the germline V gene are SGHVS and FQNEAQ. Written as DNA, the CDR3 is TGTGCCAGCAGCTTACGTCATGACGGGCACAATGAGCAGTTCTTC. Translating it yields CASSLRHDGHNEQFF.

The sample holds many counts of this clonotype. The V and J genes are TRBV28 and TRBJ2-2, with D uncertain. V was clipped by 7 bases and J by 7 bases, with 13 bases between them. In germline, CDR1 is MDHEN, CDR2 SYDVKM. The length of the CDR3 is 13 residues. The CDR3, as DNA: TGTGCCAGCACCCATCCGGTCAGCGGGGAGCTGTTTTTT. It is translated as CASTHPVSGELFF.

This clonotype was detected a few times. The chain is built from TRBV5-1 and TRBJ2-7; D not resolved. With 0 bases removed from V and 2 bases from J, the gap between germline ends came to 12 bases. The CDR3 contains 15 residues. Germline V gene lookup returns CDR1 SGHRS and CDR2 YFSETQ. The CDR3 spells CASSLASPGTYEQYF. The DNA for the CDR3 is TGCGCCAGCAGCTTGGCCTCACCAGGTACCTACGAGCAGTACTTC.

This clonotype was found many times. The chain carries TRBV6-2 or TRBV6-3 and TRBJ2-1, with 9 bases identical to TRBD2. Trimming cost V 2 bases and J 4 bases; bases outside gene matches: 3. This CDR3 comprises 15 residues. Germline lookup yields CDR1 MNHEY and CDR2 SVGEGT. The CDR3 DNA sequence: TGTGCCAGCAGTTACGGGCTAGCGGGGTACAATGAGCAGTTCTTC. This encodes CASSYGLAGYNEQFF.

This chain links TRBV12-3 or TRBV12-4 with TRBJ1-4; D perhaps matches TRBD1 (5 bases). The CDR3 sequence is 14 residues long. Trimming left V 7 bases short and J 1 base short, with 10 bases between. CDR3 amino acids: CASNAGITNEKLFF. The CDR3 DNA is TGTGCCAGCAACGCAGGGATAACTAATGAAAAACTGTTTTTT.

The sample holds a few counts of this clonotype. J is TRBJ2-3 and V is TRBV4-2; 8 bases are shared with TRBD2. With V trimmed by 0 bases and J by 1 base, 3 bases remained unmatched. Germline V gene sequence: CDR1 LGHNA, CDR2 YNFKEQ. The CDR3 spans 16 residues. CDR3 amino acids: CASSQDLRGGTDTQYF. CDR3 DNA sequence: TGTGCCAGCAGCCAAGATCTGCGGGGGGGCACAGATACGCAGTATTTT.

This clonotype has a count of ten or more. This chain links TRBV20-1 with TRBJ2-4; TRBD2 agrees at 7 bases. The germline gives CDR1 DFQATT, CDR2 SNEGSKA (reference sequence). The V gene end was trimmed by 4 bases and the J gene end by 1 base; junction bases not matched to a gene: 1. CDR3 length: 13 amino acids. The CDR3: CSANGRAKNIQYF. The CDR3, as DNA: TGCAGTGCTAACGGGAGGGCCAAAAACATTCAGTACTTC.

V gene TRBV27 combines with J gene TRBJ2-3; a possible D gene is TRBD1 (6 bases). The CDR3 consists of 14 residues. Looked up from germline, CDR1 is MNHEY and CDR2 is SMNVEV (reference sequence). V gave up 6 bases and J gave up 2 bases, with 12 bases separating them. This CDR3 is CASSPQGNTDTQYF. CDR3 bases: TGTGCCAGCAGCCCACAGGGTAACACAGATACGCAGTATTTT.

The sample holds many counts of this clonotype. The V gene is TRBV11-2, the J gene TRBJ2-3, with 9 bases fitting TRBD2. V dropped 10 bases and J dropped 5; count of bases not matched to a gene: 13. This CDR3 has 15 amino acids. Germline V lookup: CDR1 SGHAT, CDR2 FQNNGV. As DNA, the CDR3 is TGTGCCACCTCAAAAGGCGGGGGGGCCATAGATACGCAGTATTTT. Amino acids: CATSKGGGAIDTQYF.

This clonotype occurred a few times. The J gene is TRBJ2-1, the V gene TRBV20-1; D is ambiguous. V was cut by 4 bases and J by 6 bases, with 13 bases left in between. From germline, CDR1 is DFQATT and CDR2 SNEGSKA (reference sequence). This CDR3 contains 13 residues. The CDR3, as DNA: TGCAGTGCTATGAATCCCCCAGTCAATGAGCAGTTCTTC. It specifies CSAMNPPVNEQFF.